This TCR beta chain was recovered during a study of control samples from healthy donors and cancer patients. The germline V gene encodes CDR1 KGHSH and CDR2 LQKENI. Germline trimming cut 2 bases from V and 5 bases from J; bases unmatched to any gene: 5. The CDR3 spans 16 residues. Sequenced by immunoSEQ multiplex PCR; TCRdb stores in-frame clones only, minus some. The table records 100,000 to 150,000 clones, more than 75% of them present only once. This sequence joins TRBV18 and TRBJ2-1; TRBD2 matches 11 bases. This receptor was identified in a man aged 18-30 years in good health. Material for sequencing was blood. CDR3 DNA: TGTGCCAGCTCACCATTAGGGACTAGCGGCAACAATGAGCAGTTCTTC. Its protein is CASSPLGTSGNNEQFF.